This note documents a single T cell receptor (beta chain) sequence. This record belongs to a study of technical replicates of blood from a handful of donors. Trimming removed 0 bases from V and 8 bases from J; junction bases left unmatched: 5. The CDR3 has 15 amino acids. Germline V CDR1 and CDR2: LNHNV, YYDKDF (reference sequence). Method: immunoSEQ multiplex PCR; TCRdb's copy keeps in-frame clones and lacks some. The sample includes about 72,000 clones, around 90% of them seen just once. Sequenced input: T cells isolated from PBMCs. The chain is built from TRBV15 and TRBJ2-1; 9 nucleotides align to TRBD2. The receptor's source is a human donor in good health. The CDR3 spells CATSRDHAGGYEQFF. CDR3 sequence (DNA): TGTGCCACCAGCAGAGATCACGCGGGAGGGTATGAGCAGTTCTTC.